The clone carrying this TCR beta chain was counted a single time. The data stem from a study of shared clonotypes between healthy human individuals. The germline V gene has CDR1 LNHDA and CDR2 SQIVND (reference sequence). Trimming shortened V by 2 bases and J by 7 bases, and 14 bases separated the two germline ends. The CDR3 consists of 15 residues. Sequencing used immunoSEQ multiplex PCR; TCRdb keeps in-frame clones, though not all of them. The sample comprises approximately 2,000,000 clones, around 92% of which are singletons, and 0.37% rests with the top ten. The sequenced material came from naive CD4+ T cells from PBMCs. Subset described: CD45RA+ positively selected. The rearrangement uses TRBV19 and TRBJ1-4, with a weak D call TRBD1 (5 bases). This sequence was found in a young man in good health. Some clones in this sample may be carry-over from other donors' samples. CDR3 loop: CASSISRGVGEKLFF. DNA for the CDR3: TGTGCCAGTAGTATATCAAGGGGCGTCGGTGAAAAACTGTTTTTT.